This entry describes one T cell receptor (beta chain). As yet, its antigen is unknown. Only in-frame clones appear in the TCRdb table, and some are missing; sequencing was by immunoSEQ multiplex PCR. This table holds more than 50,000 clones, around four fifths found once. The data originate from a study of OX40 agonist ivuxolimab in advanced cancers. The study's findings and limits: Certain nonresponders likewise exhibited a low normalized T-cell clonal expansion.

Cycle 7 day 1, cycle 4 day 1, and baseline were the timepoints at which blood was sampled. The clonotype originates from an adult with an advanced solid tumor such as melanoma, head and neck, liver or kidney cancer. The sequencing used CD4+ or CD8+ T cells sorted from blood, collected in a trial of the OX40 agonist ivuxolimab.

In DNA form, the CDR3 reads TGTGCCAGCGGGGCGACTGTGAACACTGAAGCTTTCTTT. Protein: CASGATVNTEAFF. V and J are TRBV7-2 and TRBJ1-1; maybe TRBD1 (5 bases). Per germline, CDR1 SGHTA and CDR2 FQGNSA. With 8 bases removed from V and 0 bases from J, the gap between germline ends came to 10 bases. This CDR3 has 13 amino acids.